This passage covers 27 T cell receptor beta chains from one sample sequenced in a study of cytomegalovirus exposure and HLA in healthy donors. Vbeta (60) and Jbeta (13) primers were used in the PCR. The data were produced by immunoSEQ multiplex PCR, yet TCRdb's version contains in-frame clones alone and is incomplete. The data hold approximately 77,000 clones, with around 66% observed a single time. The sample taken for sequencing was PBMCs. These receptors were collected from a man in his sixties in good health and CMV-seropositive.

The table lists this clone with a count of one. The chain combines TRBV6-5 with TRBJ2-3, with 7 bases that match TRBD2. Germline lookup yields CDR1 MNHEY and CDR2 SVGAGI. The CDR3 totals 14 residues. After removal of 5 bases from V and 9 bases from J, the junction contained 11 bases not matched to a gene. The CDR3 region has the DNA TGTGCCAGCAGTCCTCCCGTCATGGGAGGGACGCAGTATTTT. This translates into CASSPPVMGGTQYF.

In its sample, this clone was seen once. Within the sample, other DNA sequences also encode this same CDR3. The gene calls are TRBV7-9 and TRBJ1-2; the match to TRBD1 covers 8 bases. The CDR3 is made up of 14 amino acids. J was trimmed by 6 bases and V by 5 bases; bases with no gene match: 8. The V gene's germline CDR1 is SEHNR and CDR2 FQNEAQ (reference sequence). CDR3 region: CASSLGQGVDGYTF. The DNA of the CDR3 is TGTGCCAGCAGCCTAGGACAGGGTGTGGATGGCTACACCTTC.

This sequence joins TRBV4-3 and TRBJ1-5; D is uncertain. Germline lookup yields CDR1 LGHNA and CDR2 YSLEER. The V end lost 1 base, the J end lost 3 bases, and 13 bases lay between the germline ends. CDR3 length: 16 amino acids. The CDR3 reads CASSQGSRGINQPQHF. The CDR3 bases are TGCGCCAGCAGCCAAGGAAGTCGGGGAATCAATCAGCCCCAGCATTTT.

The chain couples TRBV10-3 to TRBJ1-2; D is uncertain. Germline loops: CDR1 ENHRY, CDR2 SYGVKD. With 7 bases removed from V and 1 base from J, the gap between germline ends came to 10 bases. The CDR3 runs to 13 residues. CDR3 residues: CAINPGLNYGYTF. Here the CDR3 DNA reads TGTGCCATCAACCCAGGCCTTAACTATGGCTACACCTTC.

V is TRBV6-1 and J is TRBJ2-7; 8 bases are shared with TRBD2. Germline V gene lookup returns CDR1 MNHNS and CDR2 SASEGT. CDR3 size: 13 residues. After removal of 6 bases from V and 1 base from J, the junction contained 2 bases not matched to a gene. CDR3 DNA: TGTGCCAGCAGGCCTAGCGGGTCCTACGAGCAGTACTTC. Protein: CASRPSGSYEQYF.

The rearrangement links TRBV18 to TRBJ2-1; possible D gene TRBD2, 5 bases. V was pared by 0 bases and J by 13 bases, with 22 bases between. The CDR3 runs to 16 residues. CDR1 and CDR2 (germline): KGHSH, LQKENI. The CDR3 DNA is TGTGCCAGCTCACCACCGAAGGGAGCTGTGGGAGAGATACAGTTCTTC. Translating gives CASSPPKGAVGEIQFF.

This clone has just a few counts. The chain recombines TRBV5-4 with TRBJ2-7; 8 nucleotides agree with TRBD1. The CDR3 covers 15 residues. The germline V gene has CDR1 SGHNT and CDR2 YYREEE (reference sequence). V shed 4 bases, J shed 5 bases, and the junction held 11 bases outside the gene matches. The CDR3 region is CASSHGQGVFDEQYF. CDR3 bases: TGTGCCAGCAGCCACGGACAGGGTGTTTTTGACGAGCAGTACTTC.

The chain combines TRBV5-4 with TRBJ1-1, with D perhaps TRBD1 (5 bases). Between the trimmed V and J ends, which lost 4 bases and 6 bases, there was a span of 13 bases. Germline V gene data show CDR1 as SGHNT and CDR2 as YYREEE (reference sequence). The CDR3 is made up of 13 amino acids. The DNA of the CDR3 is TGTGCCAGCAGCAAAGACAGTGACCCTGAAGCTTTCTTT. Protein: CASSKDSDPEAFF.

A single count supports this clone. The V gene is TRBV6-6, the J gene TRBJ2-7, with 7 bases identical to TRBD1. Germline V gene lookup returns CDR1 MNHNY and CDR2 SVGAGI (reference sequence). The CDR3 totals 16 residues. Unmatched junction bases numbered 11, after V lost 6 bases and J lost 0 bases. In DNA form, the CDR3 reads TGTGCCAGCAGCCTAGGACAGGTTCGGGGCTCCTACGAGCAGTACTTC. As protein: CASSLGQVRGSYEQYF.

V and J are TRBV7-2 and TRBJ2-7; the D is unclear. The CDR3 runs to 16 residues. From germline, CDR1 is SGHTA and CDR2 FQGNSA. Between the trimmed V and J ends, which lost 1 base and 2 bases, there was a span of 15 bases. The CDR3 DNA is TGTGCCAGCAGCTTAGGTACACCTGAGGCACCCTACGAGCAGTACTTC. Translated, it gives CASSLGTPEAPYEQYF.

V is TRBV28 and J is TRBJ2-7; unclear D gene. Trimming stripped 3 bases from V and 3 bases from J, with 9 bases between. This CDR3 has 13 amino acids. The germline CDR1 and CDR2 sequences are MDHEN and SYDVKM. CDR3 amino acids: CASSFLKIYEQYF. CDR3 sequence (DNA): TGTGCCAGCAGTTTCCTAAAGATCTACGAGCAGTACTTC.

The rearrangement uses TRBV28 and TRBJ2-7; a possible D gene is TRBD1 (6 bases). V gave up 5 bases and J gave up 5 bases, with 19 bases separating them. The CDR3 is made up of 15 amino acids. In germline, CDR1 is MDHEN, CDR2 SYDVKM. CDR3 sequence: CASSLGDTALDEQYF. The DNA of the CDR3 is TGTGCCAGCAGTCTTGGGGACACGGCGTTGGACGAGCAGTACTTC. Using reference TRBV28 and TRBJ2-7 for the parts outside the CDR3, the full variable domain is DVKVTQSSRYLVKRTGEKVFLECVQDMDHENMFWYRQDPGLGLRLIYFSYDVKMKEKGDIPEGYSVSREKKERFSLILESASTNQTSMYLCASSLGDTALDEQYFGPGTRLTVT.

The rearrangement links TRBV6-5 to TRBJ1-2, with 7 bases aligning to TRBD1. This CDR3 comprises 14 residues. Germline V gives CDR1 MNHEY, CDR2 SVGAGI. J lost 2 bases, V lost 8 bases, and 8 bases had no gene match. The CDR3 is CASHQPDRNYGYTF. Written as DNA, the CDR3 is TGTGCCAGCCATCAACCGGACAGGAACTATGGCTACACCTTC.

CDR3 coding DNA: TGTGCCAGCAGCATCCGGACTAGCGGGATGAATGAGCAGTTCTTC. Translated, it gives CASSIRTSGMNEQFF. The rearrangement joins TRBV7-3 to TRBJ2-1, with TRBD2 matching 12 bases. After removal of 5 bases from V and 7 bases from J, the junction contained 6 bases not matched to a gene. There are 15 residues in the CDR3. Germline V gives CDR1 SGHTA, CDR2 FQGTGA.

The J gene is TRBJ1-3, the V gene TRBV7-2, with 10 bases matching TRBD1. This CDR3 has 16 residues. Germline-derived CDR1 and CDR2 are SGHTA and FQGNSA. V was pared by 0 bases and J by 7 bases, with 6 bases of the junction left unmatched. The CDR3 sequence: CASSLARGQGDNTIYF. The CDR3 DNA follows: TGTGCCAGCAGCTTAGCGCGTGGACAGGGGGATAACACCATATATTTT.

There are a few counts of this clone. The V and J genes are TRBV7-8 and TRBJ2-5; 8 nucleotides agree with TRBD2. Trimming removed 6 bases from V and 3 bases from J; junction bases left unmatched: 18. Germline V gene sequence: CDR1 SGHVS, CDR2 FQNEAQ. The CDR3 is made up of 18 amino acids. This CDR3 reads CASRLGWVGGGSEETQYF. As DNA, the CDR3 is TGTGCCAGCAGACTCGGATGGGTCGGGGGGGGGAGCGAAGAGACCCAGTACTTC.

The chain links TRBV27 to TRBJ2-7; D possibly corresponds to TRBD1 (6 bases). This CDR3 spans 16 amino acids. Germline lookup yields CDR1 MNHEY and CDR2 SMNVEV (reference sequence). Trimming pared 4 bases from V and 7 bases from J, leaving 23 bases between. The CDR3 nucleotides read TGTGCCAGCAGTTCGAGGCAGGGGCTGGGGGTAAGGGAGCAGTACTTC. It encodes CASSSRQGLGVREQYF.

V usage is TRBV9 and J usage is TRBJ2-7; 10 nucleotides line up with TRBD2. The CDR3 is 14 residues long. V trimming: 4 bases; J trimming: 6 bases; junction bases outside the gene matches: 7. Germline V gene lookup returns CDR1 SGDLS and CDR2 YYNGEE. The CDR3 sequence: CASSPSGGASEQYF. CDR3 sequence (DNA): TGTGCCAGCAGCCCGAGCGGGGGGGCCTCCGAGCAGTACTTC.

The J gene is TRBJ2-1, the V gene TRBV10-3; 9 bases line up with TRBD1. This CDR3 contains 13 residues. Germline V gene sequence: CDR1 ENHRY, CDR2 SYGVKD. The junction had 1 base not matched to a gene; V was cut back by 6 bases and J by 4 bases. CDR3 protein: CAIRQGAYNEQFF. Here the CDR3 DNA reads TGTGCCATCAGACAGGGGGCATACAATGAGCAGTTCTTC.

V is TRBV5-1 and J is TRBJ2-1, with D possibly matching TRBD2 (6 bases). The length of the CDR3 is 15 residues. V lost 4 bases, J lost 8 bases, and 19 bases lay in between. The V gene's germline CDR1 is SGHRS and CDR2 YFSETQ. CDR3 coding DNA: TGCGCCAGCAGCGCCCCTGGAGGGGCGCAAGATGAGCAGTTCTTC. Its translation: CASSAPGGAQDEQFF.

The rearrangement links TRBV10-3 to TRBJ1-1, with TRBD1 as a possible D gene (5 bases). Trimming took 6 bases from V and 7 from J, leaving 12 bases between them. The CDR3 is 12 amino acids. Germline assignment: CDR1 ENHRY and CDR2 SYGVKD. Here the CDR3 DNA reads TGTGCCATCAGCCACGAAGGGGATGAAGCTTTCTTT. Protein sequence: CAISHEGDEAFF.

The chain has TRBV7-2 and TRBJ2-2, with a weak D call TRBD1 (6 bases). The CDR3 has 15 residues. V dropped 3 bases and J dropped 1 base, with 9 bases sitting between them. The germline V gene encodes CDR1 SGHTA and CDR2 FQGNSA. The CDR3 protein is CASSFGQWNTGELFF. In nucleotides, the CDR3 is TGTGCCAGCAGCTTCGGACAGTGGAACACCGGGGAGCTGTTTTTT.

The rearrangement joins TRBV11-2 to TRBJ2-2, with D maybe TRBD2 (6 bases). Trimming removed 5 bases at V and 2 bases at J, with 15 bases between. Germline assignment: CDR1 SGHAT and CDR2 FQNNGV. This CDR3 region has 16 residues. CDR3 DNA: TGTGCCAGCAGCCGCCGGGGGACGGAAAACACCGGGGAGCTGTTTTTT. Its protein is CASSRRGTENTGELFF.

This clone was observed once. The rearrangement uses TRBV5-6 and TRBJ1-3; no clear D. CDR3 size: 15 residues. Trimming removed 2 bases at V and 4 bases at J, with 13 bases between. CDR1 and CDR2 (germline): SGHDT, YYEEEE. CDR3 bases: TGTGCCAGCAGCTTAAGGAGGGCCTCCGGAAACACCATATATTTT. Amino acid sequence: CASSLRRASGNTIYF. The complete variable domain, with remaining parts taken from reference TRBV5-6 and TRBJ1-3, reads DAGVTQSPTHLIKTRGQQVTLRCSPKSGHDTVSWYQQALGQGPQFIFQYYEEEERQRGNFPDRFSGHQFPNYSSELNVNALLLGDSALYLCASSLRRASGNTIYFGEGSWLTVV.

The rearrangement uses TRBV5-1 and TRBJ1-5; 10 bases line up with TRBD1. V shed 4 bases and J 6 bases; nucleotides not matched to a gene: 4. The CDR3 contains 14 residues. In germline, CDR1 is SGHRS, CDR2 YFSETQ. The CDR3 bases are TGCGCCAGCAGCCGGACAGGGGGGCTTCAGCCCCAGCATTTT. It yields the protein CASSRTGGLQPQHF.

The chain joins TRBV6-5 to TRBJ2-3, with 7 bases fitting TRBD1. Trimming took 6 bases from V and 4 from J; bases not matched to a gene: 10. Germline CDR1 is MNHEY and CDR2 is SVGAGI. The CDR3 runs 15 residues. CDR3 bases: TGTGCCAGCAGCCTGACAGGGAAAAGGGCAGATACGCAGTATTTT. It translates to CASSLTGKRADTQYF.

This chain links TRBV2 with TRBJ1-1, with 7 bases aligning to TRBD1. The CDR3 is 12 amino acids. Germline assignment: CDR1 SNHLY and CDR2 FYNNEI. Trimming cost V 6 bases and J 7 bases; bases outside gene matches: 5. CDR3 nucleotides: TGTGCCAGCAGGGAACAGGGGTATGAAGCTTTCTTT. As protein: CASREQGYEAFF.